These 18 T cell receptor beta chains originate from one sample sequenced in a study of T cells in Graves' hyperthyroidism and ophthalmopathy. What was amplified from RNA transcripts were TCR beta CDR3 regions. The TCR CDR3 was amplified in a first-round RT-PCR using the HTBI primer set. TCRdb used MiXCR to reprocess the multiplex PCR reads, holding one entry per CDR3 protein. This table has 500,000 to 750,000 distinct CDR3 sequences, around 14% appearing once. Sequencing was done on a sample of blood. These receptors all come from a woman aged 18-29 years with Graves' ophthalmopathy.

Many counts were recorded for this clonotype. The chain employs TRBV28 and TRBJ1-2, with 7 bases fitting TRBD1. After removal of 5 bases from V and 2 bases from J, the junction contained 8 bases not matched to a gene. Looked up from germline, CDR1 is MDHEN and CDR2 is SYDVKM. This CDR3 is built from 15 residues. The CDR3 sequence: CASSLFSTGNYGYTF. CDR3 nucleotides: TGTGCCAGCAGTCTATTCTCGACAGGGAACTATGGCTACACCTTC.

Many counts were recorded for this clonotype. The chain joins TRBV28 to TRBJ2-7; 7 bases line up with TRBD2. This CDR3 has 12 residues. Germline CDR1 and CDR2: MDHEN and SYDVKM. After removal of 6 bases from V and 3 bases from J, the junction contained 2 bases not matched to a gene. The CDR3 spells CASSGGYYEQYF. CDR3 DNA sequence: TGTGCCAGCAGCGGGGGGTACTACGAGCAGTACTTC.

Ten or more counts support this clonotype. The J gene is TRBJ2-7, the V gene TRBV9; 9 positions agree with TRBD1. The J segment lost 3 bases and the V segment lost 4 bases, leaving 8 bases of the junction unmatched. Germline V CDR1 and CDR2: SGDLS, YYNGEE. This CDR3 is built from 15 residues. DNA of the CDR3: TGTGCCAGCAGCCAGGGGACAGGGACCTTCTACGAGCAGTACTTC. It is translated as CASSQGTGTFYEQYF. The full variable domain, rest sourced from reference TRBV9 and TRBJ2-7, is DSGVTQTPKHLITATGQRVTLRCSPRSGDLSVYWYQQSLDQGLQFLIQYYNGEERAKGNILERFSAQQFPDLHSELNLSSLELGDSALYFCASSQGTGTFYEQYFGPGTRLTVT.

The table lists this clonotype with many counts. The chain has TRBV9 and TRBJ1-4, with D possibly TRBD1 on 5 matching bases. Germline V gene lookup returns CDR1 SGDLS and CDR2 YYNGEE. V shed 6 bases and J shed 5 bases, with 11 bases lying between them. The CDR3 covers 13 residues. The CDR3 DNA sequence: TGTGCCAGCAATAACAGGCCCAATGAAAAACTGTTTTTT. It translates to CASNNRPNEKLFF.

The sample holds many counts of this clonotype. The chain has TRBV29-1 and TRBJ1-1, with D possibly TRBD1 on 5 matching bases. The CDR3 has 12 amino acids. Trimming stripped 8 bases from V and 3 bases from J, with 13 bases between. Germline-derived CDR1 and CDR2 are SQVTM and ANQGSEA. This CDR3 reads CSLGRGDTEAFF. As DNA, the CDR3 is TGCAGCTTAGGCCGGGGGGACACTGAAGCTTTCTTT.

The CDR3 coding sequence is TGTGCCAGCTCATCTACAGGGGGGCAGGGGCAGTACTTC. Encoded protein: CASSSTGGQGQYF. This rearrangement joins TRBV18 to TRBJ2-7; TRBD1 aligns across 8 bases. The V and J ends lost 5 bases and 9 bases, in that order; junction bases with no gene match: 9. There are 13 residues in the CDR3. The germline V gene has CDR1 KGHSH and CDR2 LQKENI.

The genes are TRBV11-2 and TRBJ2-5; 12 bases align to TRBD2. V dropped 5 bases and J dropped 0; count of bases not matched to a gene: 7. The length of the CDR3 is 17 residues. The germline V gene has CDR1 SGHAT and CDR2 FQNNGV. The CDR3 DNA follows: TGTGCCAGCAGCCCACTAGCGGGAGGACCCTACCAAGAGACCCAGTACTTC. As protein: CASSPLAGGPYQETQYF.

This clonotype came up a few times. CDR3 in amino acids: CASSQDRVYTEAFF. The DNA of the CDR3 is TGTGCCAGCAGCCAAGACAGGGTATACACTGAAGCTTTCTTT. V is TRBV14 and J is TRBJ1-1; D might be TRBD1 (5 bases). Germline V gene data show CDR1 as SGHDN and CDR2 as FVKESK. This CDR3 is 14 amino acids long. V was trimmed by 0 bases and J by 3 bases, leaving 8 bases between them.

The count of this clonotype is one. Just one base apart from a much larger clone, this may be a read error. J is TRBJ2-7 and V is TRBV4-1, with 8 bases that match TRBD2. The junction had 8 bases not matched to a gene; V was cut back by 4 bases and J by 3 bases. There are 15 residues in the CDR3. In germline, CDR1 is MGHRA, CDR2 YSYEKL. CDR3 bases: TGCGCCAGCAGCCTTGCTTCGGGGGGGGTCTACGAGCAGTACTTC. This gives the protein CASSLASGGVYEQYF.

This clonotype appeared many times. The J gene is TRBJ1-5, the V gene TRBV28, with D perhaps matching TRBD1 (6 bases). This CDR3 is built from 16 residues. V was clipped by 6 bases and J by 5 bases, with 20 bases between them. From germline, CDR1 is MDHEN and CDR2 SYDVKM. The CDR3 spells CASRDGVGGEYQPQHF. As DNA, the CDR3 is TGTGCCAGCAGGGACGGTGTGGGGGGCGAATATCAGCCCCAGCATTTT.

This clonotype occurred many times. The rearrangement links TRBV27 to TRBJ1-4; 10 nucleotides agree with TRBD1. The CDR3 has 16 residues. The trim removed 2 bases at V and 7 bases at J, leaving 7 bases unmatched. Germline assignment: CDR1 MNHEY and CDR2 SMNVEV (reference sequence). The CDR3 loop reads CASSLETGTGVEKLFF. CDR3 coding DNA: TGTGCCAGCAGTTTAGAAACCGGGACAGGGGTTGAAAAACTGTTTTTT. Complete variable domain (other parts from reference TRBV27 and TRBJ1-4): EAQVTQNPRYLITVTGKKLTVTCSQNMNHEYMSWYRQDPGLGLRQIYYSMNVEVTDKGDVPEGYKVSRKEKRNFPLILESPSPNQTSLYFCASSLETGTGVEKLFFGSGTQLSVL.

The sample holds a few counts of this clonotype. This chain's CDR3 is CAWGAGRSTNEKLFF. The CDR3 nucleotides are TGTGCCTGGGGAGCAGGCAGATCTACTAATGAAAAACTGTTTTTT. The genes are TRBV30 and TRBJ1-4; D unresolved. Germline V CDR1 and CDR2: GTSNPN, SVGIG (reference sequence). Trimming removed 5 bases from V and 2 bases from J, with 15 bases in between. This CDR3 comprises 15 residues.

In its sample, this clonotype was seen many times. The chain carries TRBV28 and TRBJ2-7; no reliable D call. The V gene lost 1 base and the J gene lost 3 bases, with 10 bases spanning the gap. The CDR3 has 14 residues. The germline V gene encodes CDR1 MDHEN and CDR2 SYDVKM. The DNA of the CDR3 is TGTGCCAGCAGTTTATCACCTGACATCTACGAGCAGTACTTC. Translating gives CASSLSPDIYEQYF.

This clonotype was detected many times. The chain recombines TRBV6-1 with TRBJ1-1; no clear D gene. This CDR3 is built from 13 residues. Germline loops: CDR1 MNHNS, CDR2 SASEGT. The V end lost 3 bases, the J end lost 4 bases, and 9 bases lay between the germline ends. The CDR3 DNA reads TGTGCCAGCAGTGATTCAGTGCCCACTGAAGCTTTCTTT. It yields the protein CASSDSVPTEAFF.

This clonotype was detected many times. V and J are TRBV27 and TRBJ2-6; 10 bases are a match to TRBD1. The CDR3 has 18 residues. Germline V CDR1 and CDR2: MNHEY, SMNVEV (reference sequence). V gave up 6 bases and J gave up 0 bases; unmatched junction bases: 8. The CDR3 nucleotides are TGTGCCAGCAGGTTTAGGGACAGGGGAATCTCTGGGGCCAACGTCCTGACTTTC. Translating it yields CASRFRDRGISGANVLTF.

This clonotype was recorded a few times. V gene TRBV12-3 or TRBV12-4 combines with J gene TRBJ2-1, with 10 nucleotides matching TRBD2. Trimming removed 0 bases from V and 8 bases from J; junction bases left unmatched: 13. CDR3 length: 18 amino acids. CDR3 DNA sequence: TGTGCCAGCAGTTTAGCTCGCCGACCAGCGGGAGGGCCCCATGAGCAGTTCTTC. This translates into CASSLARRPAGGPHEQFF.

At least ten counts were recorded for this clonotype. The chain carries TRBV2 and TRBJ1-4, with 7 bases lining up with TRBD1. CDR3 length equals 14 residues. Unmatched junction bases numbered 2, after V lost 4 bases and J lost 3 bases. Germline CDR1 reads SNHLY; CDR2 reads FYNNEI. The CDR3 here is CASSAGQPNEKLFF. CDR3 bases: TGTGCCAGCAGTGCGGGACAGCCTAATGAAAAACTGTTTTTT.

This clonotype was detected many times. The CDR3 nucleotides are TGTGCCAGCAGTTCTTACAGGGGGCAGGGCTATGGCTACACCTTC. This codes for CASSSYRGQGYGYTF. V is TRBV6-1 and J is TRBJ1-2, with 9 nucleotides matching TRBD1. The CDR3 sequence is 15 residues long. V was pared by 5 bases and J by 4 bases, with 8 bases of the junction left unmatched. Germline V gives CDR1 MNHNS, CDR2 SASEGT.